These 28 T cell receptor beta chains originate from one sample sequenced in a study of blood T cell repertoires in COVID-19. Only in-frame clones appear in the TCRdb table, and some are missing; sequencing was by immunoSEQ multiplex PCR. Of about 420,000 clones detected, about 87% appear once; the ten largest clones hold 0.8% to 0.85%. Sequences were obtained from peripheral blood. The receptors were gathered from a man aged 18 to 29 with COVID-19, enrolled during active disease.

The J gene is TRBJ1-2, the V gene TRBV5-1, with D possibly TRBD1 on 6 matching bases. Trimming took off 4 bases at V and 2 bases at J, with 15 bases between the two ends. Germline CDR1 SGHRS, CDR2 YFSETQ. This CDR3 has 15 residues. The CDR3 region is CASSGQGRTNYGYTF. The CDR3 DNA follows: TGCGCCAGCAGCGGCCAGGGGCGTACAAACTATGGCTACACCTTC.

This chain connects TRBV2 to TRBJ2-7; 11 positions match TRBD2. The CDR3 runs 15 residues. V gave up 6 bases and J gave up 1 base; unmatched junction bases: 5. Germline values: CDR1 SNHLY, CDR2 FYNNEI. This CDR3 is CASRPSSGGSYEQYF. In DNA, the CDR3 is TGTGCCAGCAGACCCTCTAGCGGGGGGTCCTACGAGCAGTACTTC. The full variable domain, in which reference TRBV2 and TRBJ2-7 provide the parts outside the CDR3, is EPEVTQTPSHQVTQMGQEVILRCVPISNHLYFYWYRQILGQKVEFLVSFYNNEISEKSEIFDDQFSVERPDGSNFTLKIRSTKLEDSAMYFCASRPSSGGSYEQYFGPGTRLTVT.

This clone was counted once. V and J are TRBV5-1 and TRBJ1-6, with 7 positions matching TRBD1. J was trimmed by 7 bases and V by 2 bases; bases with no gene match: 9. The CDR3 totals 16 residues. Germline CDR1 and CDR2: SGHRS and YFSETQ. The CDR3 nucleotides read TGCGCCAGCAGCTTTAATAATGTACAGGGGAATTCACCCCTCCACTTT. Its translation: CASSFNNVQGNSPLHF.

The V gene is TRBV25-1, the J gene TRBJ2-4, with D maybe TRBD1 (6 bases). V lost 2 bases and J lost 1, with 9 bases in between. Germline V gene sequence: CDR1 MGHDK, CDR2 SYGVNS. The CDR3 is 15 residues long. CDR3 DNA sequence: TGTGCCAGCAGTGAACCAGGGGCGGCCAAAAACATTCAGTACTTC. Translation: CASSEPGAAKNIQYF.

V and J are TRBV6-1 and TRBJ1-2; 8 bases align to TRBD1. The junction had 7 bases not matched to a gene; V was cut back by 3 bases and J by 4 bases. The CDR3 consists of 15 residues. Germline lookup yields CDR1 MNHNS and CDR2 SASEGT. CDR3 sequence reads: CASSDPEDRVYGYTF. Written as DNA, the CDR3 is TGTGCCAGCAGTGATCCAGAGGACAGGGTCTATGGCTACACCTTC.

This clone is termed medium-sized (0.01 to 0.1%). V gene TRBV14 combines with J gene TRBJ1-3; D not resolved. The CDR3 is 15 amino acids. With 0 bases removed from V and 6 bases from J, the gap between germline ends came to 12 bases. CDR1 is SGHDN, CDR2 FVKESK, per germline. The CDR3 region is CASSQEGTGLNTIYF. As DNA, the CDR3 is TGTGCCAGCAGCCAAGAGGGCACTGGCTTAAACACCATATATTTT.

The rearrangement links TRBV7-9 to TRBJ1-1, with a possible D match to TRBD1 (6 bases). This CDR3 contains 14 residues. Trimming removed 4 bases from V and 1 base from J, with 10 bases in between. Germline V CDR1 and CDR2: SEHNR, FQNEAQ (reference sequence). The CDR3 is CASSSDRWNTEAFF. The DNA of the CDR3 is TGTGCCAGCAGCTCAGACAGGTGGAACACTGAAGCTTTCTTT.

This CDR3 is CASSNMGGGPGEYEKLFF. In nucleotides, the CDR3 is TGTGCCAGCAGCAATATGGGCGGGGGGCCGGGAGAATATGAAAAACTGTTTTTT. The chain carries TRBV27 and TRBJ1-4, with TRBD1 as a possible D gene (6 bases). Looked up from germline, CDR1 is MNHEY and CDR2 is SMNVEV (reference sequence). The CDR3 consists of 18 residues. V lost 6 bases and J lost 6, with 26 bases in between.

Only a few counts were recorded for this clone. The J gene is TRBJ1-1, the V gene TRBV6-5; TRBD1 is a possible D gene (6 bases). This CDR3 contains 14 residues. Germline-derived CDR1 and CDR2 are MNHEY and SVGAGI. Trimming took 6 bases from V and 0 from J, leaving 11 bases between them. CDR3 loop: CASSSGTLNTEAFF. The CDR3 DNA sequence: TGTGCCAGCAGCTCCGGGACACTGAACACTGAAGCTTTCTTT.

This clone was picked up one time. The rearrangement uses TRBV5-1 and TRBJ1-5, with 8 bases fitting TRBD1. The CDR3 sequence is 14 residues long. Germline-derived CDR1 and CDR2 are SGHRS and YFSETQ. Trimming took 0 bases from V and 7 from J; bases not matched to a gene: 3. The CDR3 reads CASSLGTGYQPQHF. DNA for the CDR3: TGCGCCAGCAGCTTGGGGACAGGGTACCAGCCCCAGCATTTT.

J is TRBJ2-5 and V is TRBV9; tentative D call: TRBD1 (5 bases). Germline loops: CDR1 SGDLS, CDR2 YYNGEE. This CDR3 is 14 amino acids long. The ends were cut back, 0 bases at V and 2 bases at J, with 8 bases in the middle. CDR3 region: CASSVGGFQETQYF. CDR3 DNA sequence: TGTGCCAGCAGCGTAGGGGGCTTTCAAGAGACCCAGTACTTC.

V is TRBV3-1 (or the pseudogene TRBV3-2) and J is TRBJ2-1, with a weak D call TRBD2 (5 bases). V shed 4 bases and J shed 8 bases, with 18 bases lying between them. CDR3 length: 15 residues. CDR1 and CDR2 from the germline V gene are LGHDT and YNNKEL (reference sequence). CDR3 residues: CASSRYGVDVDEQFF. CDR3 DNA: TGTGCCAGCAGCCGGTACGGGGTTGACGTGGATGAGCAGTTCTTC.

J is TRBJ1-4 and V is TRBV6-2 or TRBV6-3, with unresolved D. This CDR3 is 15 amino acids long. Germline V gene sequence: CDR1 MNHEY, CDR2 SVGEGT. V shed 6 bases and J shed 10 bases, with 21 bases lying between them. The CDR3 nucleotides read TGTGCCAGCAGCCACATTGGACTCGCCTTTGGAAAACTGTTTTTT. Protein product: CASSHIGLAFGKLFF.

The rearrangement uses TRBV20-1 and TRBJ2-7, with 7 bases lining up with TRBD2. The length of the CDR3 is 11 residues. V lost 2 bases to trimming and J lost 11 bases; unmatched junction nucleotides: 6. CDR1 and CDR2 (germline): DFQATT, SNEGSKA (reference sequence). The chain's CDR3 is CSARSLAVEYF. For the CDR3, the DNA is TGCAGTGCTAGATCGCTAGCGGTCGAGTACTTC.

The V and J genes are TRBV19 and TRBJ2-3; D is possibly TRBD2 (6 bases). The germline V and J ends were trimmed by 6 bases and 3 bases, with 16 bases remaining between them. This CDR3 contains 15 residues. Germline-derived CDR1 and CDR2 are LNHDA and SQIVND (reference sequence). The CDR3 region has the DNA TGTGCCAGTAGCCCCGGACGTGGGGGGACAGATACGCAGTATTTT. Translated, it gives CASSPGRGGTDTQYF. Full variable domain (rest looked up from reference TRBV19 and TRBJ2-3): DGGITQSPKYLFRKEGQNVTLSCEQNLNHDAMYWYRQDPGQGLRLIYYSQIVNDFQKGDIAEGYSVSREKKESFPLTVTSAQKNPTAFYLCASSPGRGGTDTQYFGPGTRLTVL.

DNA of the CDR3: TGTGCCAGCAGTTCCCTTAGCGGGGGGGCCTACAATGAGCAGTTCTTC. Residues: CASSSLSGGAYNEQFF. The gene calls are TRBV27 and TRBJ2-1; 11 positions agree with TRBD2. The CDR3 has 16 residues. Germline assignment: CDR1 MNHEY and CDR2 SMNVEV (reference sequence). Trimming at V came to 4 bases and at J to 2 bases, leaving 4 bases not matched to a gene.

This chain links TRBV7-9 with TRBJ2-5; TRBD1 aligns across 10 bases. The CDR3 has 15 amino acids. Germline assignment: CDR1 SEHNR and CDR2 FQNEAQ (reference sequence). V dropped 1 base and J dropped 5; count of bases not matched to a gene: 4. The CDR3 DNA reads TGTGCCAGCAGCTTAGGGACAGGGGGATTCGAGACCCAGTACTTC. Amino acid sequence: CASSLGTGGFETQYF.

The rearrangement uses TRBV11-2 and TRBJ1-3; D unresolved. The CDR3 spans 14 residues. The germline V gene has CDR1 SGHAT and CDR2 FQNNGV. The V and J ends lost 1 base and 1 base respectively, with 5 bases between them. CDR3 in DNA: TGTGCCAGCAGCTTAGGAACTTCTGGAAACACCATATATTTT. Protein: CASSLGTSGNTIYF.

The chain links TRBV2 to TRBJ2-2, with TRBD2 identical over 9 bases. CDR1 and CDR2 from the germline V gene are SNHLY and FYNNEI. The V and J ends lost 4 bases and 4 bases, in that order; junction bases with no gene match: 4. CDR3 size: 15 residues. In DNA form, the CDR3 reads TGTGCCAGCAGTGGTACAGCGGGGGGCACCGGGGAGCTGTTTTTT. This translates into CASSGTAGGTGELFF.

In DNA form, the CDR3 reads TGTGCCAGCAGCCGGGTGGGCTTCTCTGGGGCCAACGTCCTGACTTTC. Encoded protein: CASSRVGFSGANVLTF. The V and J genes are TRBV3-1 (or the pseudogene TRBV3-2) and TRBJ2-6; D uncertain. Germline CDR1 LGHDT, CDR2 YNNKEL (reference sequence). The CDR3 has 16 amino acids. Trimming removed 4 bases from V and 0 bases from J, with 10 bases in between.

The chain recombines TRBV23-1 with TRBJ1-1; D call uncertain. TRBV23-1 is designated an ORF whose function remains uncertain. Trimming left V 0 bases short and J 4 bases short, with 18 bases between. CDR3 length: 17 amino acids. The CDR3 reads CASSQSFPEEDGTEAFF. The CDR3 bases are TGCGCCAGCAGTCAATCGTTTCCAGAAGAGGATGGCACTGAAGCTTTCTTT.

The table lists this clone with a few counts. The J gene is TRBJ2-4, the V gene TRBV3-1 (or the pseudogene TRBV3-2), with 10 bases identical to TRBD2. V shed 4 bases, J shed 10 bases, and the junction held 10 bases outside the gene matches. Germline CDR1 and CDR2: LGHDT and YNNKEL (reference sequence). The CDR3 is made up of 15 amino acids. The CDR3, as DNA: TGTGCCAGCAGCCCCTCTAGCGGGGGACGAGGGATTCAGTACTTC. Protein product: CASSPSSGGRGIQYF.

The rearrangement uses TRBV19 and TRBJ1-5, with TRBD1 identical over 8 bases. The CDR3 runs 19 residues. The junction had 14 bases not matched to a gene; V was cut back by 0 bases and J by 4 bases. Germline V gene sequence: CDR1 LNHDA, CDR2 SQIVND (reference sequence). DNA of the CDR3: TGTGCCAGTAGTATAGATCGTGACAGGGGAATTGGGGAAAATCAGCCCCAGCATTTT. Amino acid sequence: CASSIDRDRGIGENQPQHF.

The CDR3 loop is CASSPVGVHPTDTQYF. In DNA form, the CDR3 reads TGTGCCAGTAGTCCCGTCGGGGTCCACCCCACAGATACGCAGTATTTT. The chain has TRBV19 and TRBJ2-3, with D maybe TRBD2 (5 bases). V lost 5 bases and J 2 bases, leaving 17 bases between the germline ends. This CDR3 has 16 residues. CDR1 LNHDA and CDR2 SQIVND come from the germline V gene (reference sequence).

The chain uses TRBV6-5 and TRBJ2-3; TRBD2 is a possible D gene (6 bases). The germline V gene has CDR1 MNHEY and CDR2 SVGAGI. The V and J ends lost 2 bases and 1 base respectively, with 10 bases between them. The CDR3 extends over 15 amino acids. This CDR3 reads CASSYSPSGTDTQYF. CDR3 DNA: TGTGCCAGCAGTTACAGCCCTAGCGGCACAGATACGCAGTATTTT.

The chain carries TRBV27 and TRBJ2-7; 8 nucleotides match TRBD2. V lost 4 bases, J lost 6 bases, and 8 bases stayed unmatched. CDR1 and CDR2 (germline): MNHEY, SMNVEV (reference sequence). The CDR3 covers 14 residues. This CDR3 reads CASSSVGTRREQYF. For the CDR3, the DNA is TGTGCCAGCAGTTCCGTTGGGACTAGACGCGAGCAGTACTTC.

V gene TRBV7-9 combines with J gene TRBJ1-6; D gene unclear. Per germline, CDR1 SEHNR and CDR2 FQNEAQ (reference sequence). The CDR3 is made up of 14 amino acids. V lost 0 bases and J lost 8, with 8 bases in between. The chain's CDR3 is CASSLAGLDSPLHF. Here the CDR3 DNA reads TGTGCCAGCAGCTTAGCAGGCCTAGATTCACCCCTCCACTTT.

V is TRBV7-9 and J is TRBJ2-5, with unresolved D. This CDR3 is 14 amino acids long. Germline loops: CDR1 SEHNR, CDR2 FQNEAQ (reference sequence). V lost 1 base to trimming and J lost 0 bases, with 6 bases between them. The CDR3 DNA follows: TGTGCCAGCAGCTTAGGAGATTACCAAGAGACCCAGTACTTC. This gives the protein CASSLGDYQETQYF.